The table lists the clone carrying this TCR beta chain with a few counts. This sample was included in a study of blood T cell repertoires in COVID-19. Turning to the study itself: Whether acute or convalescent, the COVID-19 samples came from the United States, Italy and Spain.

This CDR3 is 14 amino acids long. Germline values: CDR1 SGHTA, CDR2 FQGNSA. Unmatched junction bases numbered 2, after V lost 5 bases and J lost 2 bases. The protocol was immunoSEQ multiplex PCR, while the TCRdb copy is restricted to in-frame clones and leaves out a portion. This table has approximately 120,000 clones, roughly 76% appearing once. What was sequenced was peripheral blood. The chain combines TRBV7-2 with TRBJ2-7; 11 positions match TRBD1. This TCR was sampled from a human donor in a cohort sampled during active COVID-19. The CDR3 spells CASSPDRGPYEQYF. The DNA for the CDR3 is TGTGCCAGCAGCCCGGACAGGGGGCCCTACGAGCAGTACTTC.